This is a list of T cell receptor beta chains from one sample in a study of CD8+CD57+ T cells in acquired aplastic anemia. In TCRdb, the reads were re-called with MiXCR into one record per CDR3 protein. The repertoire includes a few hundred thousand distinct CDR3 sequences, 82% of them detected once, and 40% to 55% sits in the top ten. Sequenced input: sorted CD4+, CD8+, or CD8+CD57+ T cells (not recorded which) from PBMCs. These receptors were taken from a human donor with aplastic anemia. Each CDR3 is given with its conserved first and last residue. The order of the fields is D gene, J gene, V gene, CDR3 DNA, CDR3 protein. The D gene is left open where the match is weak.

d_call: -; j_call: TRBJ1-2; v_call: TRBV11-3; cdr3_nt: TGTGCCAGCAGCTTAGCGGGAGGTCAGATGTCCTATGGCTACACCTTC; cdr3_aa: CASSLAGGQMSYGYTF
d_call: TRBD2; j_call: TRBJ2-1; v_call: TRBV7-2; cdr3_nt: TGTGCCAGCAGCTTTCAAAGAAGCGGCGGGAGGGAGGAGCAGTTCTTC; cdr3_aa: CASSFQRSGGREEQFF
d_call: -; j_call: TRBJ2-3; v_call: TRBV11-3; cdr3_nt: TGTGCCAGCAGCTTAATGACCGGCGCAACAGATACGCAGTATTTT; cdr3_aa: CASSLMTGATDTQYF
d_call: -; j_call: TRBJ2-7; v_call: TRBV7-3; cdr3_nt: TGTGCCAGCAGCTCGGACGGGACCTACGAGCAGTACTTC; cdr3_aa: CASSSDGTYEQYF
d_call: TRBD1; j_call: TRBJ2-5; v_call: TRBV29-1; cdr3_nt: TGCAGCGGGCTAAACAGGGGGGCTAAGACCCAGTACTTC; cdr3_aa: CSGLNRGAKTQYF
d_call: -; j_call: TRBJ2-3; v_call: TRBV7-2; cdr3_nt: TGTGCCAGCAGCTTTGAGCCAGGCGCCACAGCCCTGTATTTT; cdr3_aa: CASSFEPGATALYF
d_call: -; j_call: TRBJ1-2; v_call: TRBV24-1; cdr3_nt: TGTGCCACCAGTGATTTAGGGGGAGCCGCCGGGGAGCTGGTTTTC; cdr3_aa: CATSDLGGAAGELVF
d_call: TRBD2; j_call: TRBJ2-3; v_call: TRBV9; cdr3_nt: TGTGCCAGCAGCTTCGGGGGGGGTGGCAATACGCAGTATTTT; cdr3_aa: CASSFGGGGNTQYF
d_call: -; j_call: TRBJ2-6; v_call: TRBV7-6; cdr3_nt: TGTGCCAGCAGCTTAGACGGGACGACTGAAGCTTTC; cdr3_aa: CASSLDGTTEAF
d_call: -; j_call: TRBJ1-1; v_call: TRBV7-3; cdr3_nt: TGTGCCAGTAGAAAAGACATAACGTGCGGTGAAGCTTTCTTT; cdr3_aa: CASRKDITCGEAFF
d_call: -; j_call: TRBJ2-5; v_call: TRBV9; cdr3_nt: TGTGCCAGCAGCGTAGGAGTGGAGCTATCCAACGAGCACTTC; cdr3_aa: CASSVGVELSNEHF